The rows below give T cell receptor beta chains drawn from one sample of a study of CD8+ T cells in alopecia areata. Measured with immunoSEQ multiplex PCR; TCRdb has only the in-frame clones, and not every one. The table shows 150,000 to 200,000 clones, with around half occurring only once. The source was CD8+ T cells sorted from blood, collected at week 24, from a patient treated with tofacitinib. The receptors were gathered from a human donor with alopecia areata. The CDR3 runs from the conserved cysteine through the conserved F or W. Fields, in order: J gene, D gene, clone size, V gene, CDR3 DNA, CDR3 protein. D genes are given only for firm matches. Clone size is not always given. Where it is, it says once, few, many or a class for expanded clones.

J gene: TRBJ1-1
D gene: TRBD1
clone size: NA
V gene: TRBV27
CDR3 DNA: TGTGCCAGCAGTGACAGGGGGACTGAAGCTTTCTTT
CDR3 protein: CASSDRGTEAFF

J gene: TRBJ2-7
D gene: NA
clone size: few
V gene: TRBV4-3
CDR3 DNA: TGCGCCAGCAGCCAAGATTGGGGCAGTACCTACGAGCAGTACTTC
CDR3 protein: CASSQDWGSTYEQYF

J gene: TRBJ2-6
D gene: NA
clone size: NA
V gene: TRBV14
CDR3 DNA: TGTGCCAGCAGCCAAGATATCACGGGGCAGTTCTCTGGGGCCAACGTCCTGACTTTC
CDR3 protein: CASSQDITGQFSGANVLTF

J gene: TRBJ2-7
D gene: NA
clone size: NA
V gene: TRBV5-6
CDR3 DNA: TGTGCCAGCAGCTTTACGAACCAATGGGGGACCTACGAGCAGTACTTC
CDR3 protein: CASSFTNQWGTYEQYF

J gene: TRBJ2-7
D gene: TRBD1
clone size: NA
V gene: TRBV13
CDR3 DNA: TGTGCCAGCAGCTTAGGCCTTGGGACAGTGGGCCGCGAGCAGTACTTC
CDR3 protein: CASSLGLGTVGREQYF

J gene: TRBJ2-7
D gene: TRBD2
clone size: once
V gene: TRBV30
CDR3 DNA: TGTGCCTGGAGTCAGGCTAGCGGGGTCTACGAGCAGTACTTC
CDR3 protein: CAWSQASGVYEQYF

J gene: TRBJ2-1
D gene: TRBD1
clone size: NA
V gene: TRBV4-3
CDR3 DNA: TGCGCCAGCAGCCAAGATCGGGACAGCTACAATGAGCAGTTCTTC
CDR3 protein: CASSQDRDSYNEQFF

J gene: TRBJ2-7
D gene: NA
clone size: NA
V gene: TRBV27
CDR3 DNA: TGTGCCAGCAGCCCGGGCTCCTACGAGCAGTACTTC
CDR3 protein: CASSPGSYEQYF

J gene: TRBJ2-2
D gene: NA
clone size: few
V gene: TRBV9
CDR3 DNA: TGTGCCAGCAGCGTTCAGGACTCGAACACCGGGGAGCTGTTTTTT
CDR3 protein: CASSVQDSNTGELFF

J gene: TRBJ2-3
D gene: NA
clone size: NA
V gene: TRBV27
CDR3 DNA: TGTGCCAGCAGTTTTTTGGGGGGAGACACAGATACGCAGTATTTT
CDR3 protein: CASSFLGGDTDTQYF

J gene: TRBJ2-5
D gene: NA
clone size: few
V gene: TRBV9
CDR3 DNA: TGTGCCAGCAGCCCTCAGGGGTCAGTCCAAGAGACCCAGTACTTC
CDR3 protein: CASSPQGSVQETQYF

J gene: TRBJ2-7
D gene: NA
clone size: NA
V gene: TRBV10-3
CDR3 DNA: TGTGCCATCAGTGAGTCGACAGGTTCGGGGCAGTACTTC
CDR3 protein: CAISESTGSGQYF

J gene: TRBJ2-5
D gene: TRBD1
clone size: few
V gene: TRBV29-1
CDR3 DNA: TGCAGCGTTGAGCAGGACAGGGAACTACCCCAAGAGACCCAGTACTTC
CDR3 protein: CSVEQDRELPQETQYF

J gene: TRBJ2-7
D gene: TRBD1
clone size: NA
V gene: TRBV30
CDR3 DNA: TGTGCCTGGAGTGTAGACAGGGGTGGCGAGCAGTACTTC
CDR3 protein: CAWSVDRGGEQYF

J gene: TRBJ2-7
D gene: NA
clone size: once
V gene: TRBV12-5
CDR3 DNA: TGTGCTAGTGGTTTGTATGCCTACGAGCAGTACTTC
CDR3 protein: CASGLYAYEQYF

J gene: TRBJ1-5
D gene: NA
clone size: NA
V gene: TRBV2
CDR3 DNA: TGTGCCAGCAGAGTTTTGAGCAATCAGCCCCAGCATTTT
CDR3 protein: CASRVLSNQPQHF

J gene: TRBJ1-1
D gene: NA
clone size: few
V gene: TRBV12-2
CDR3 DNA: TGTGCAAGTCGCTTAGAGAGGGGGTGCGGAGGCACTGAAGCTTTCTTT
CDR3 protein: CASRLERGCGGTEAFF

J gene: TRBJ2-2
D gene: NA
clone size: few
V gene: TRBV2
CDR3 DNA: TGTGCCAGCAGTGTAGAGCCCGGGGAGCTGTTTTTT
CDR3 protein: CASSVEPGELFF

J gene: TRBJ1-2
D gene: NA
clone size: NA
V gene: TRBV29-1
CDR3 DNA: TGCAGCGCCCCTGCGGGTCGGCGAGGCTACACCTTC
CDR3 protein: CSAPAGRRGYTF

J gene: TRBJ1-2
D gene: TRBD1
clone size: NA
V gene: TRBV25-1
CDR3 DNA: TGTGCCAGCAGTGACACCGGGACAGATGGCTACACCTTC
CDR3 protein: CASSDTGTDGYTF

J gene: TRBJ2-3
D gene: TRBD1
clone size: NA
V gene: TRBV30
CDR3 DNA: TGTGCCGGGACAGGGGTAACAGATACGCAGTATTTT
CDR3 protein: CAGTGVTDTQYF

J gene: TRBJ1-1
D gene: TRBD1
clone size: NA
V gene: TRBV5-1
CDR3 DNA: TGCGCCAGCAGACGGGACAGGGAAACTGAAGCTTTCTTT
CDR3 protein: CASRRDRETEAFF

J gene: TRBJ2-2
D gene: TRBD2
clone size: few
V gene: TRBV4-3
CDR3 DNA: TGCGCCAGCAGCCAAGACTGGAGGCGGGGGAAGAACACCGGGGAGCTGTTTTTT
CDR3 protein: CASSQDWRRGKNTGELFF

J gene: TRBJ1-1
D gene: NA
clone size: NA
V gene: TRBV30
CDR3 DNA: TGTGCCTGGAGCGAGACGAACACTGAAGCTTTCTTT
CDR3 protein: CAWSETNTEAFF

J gene: TRBJ2-7
D gene: TRBD1
clone size: NA
V gene: TRBV4-3
CDR3 DNA: TGCGCCAGCAGCCAAGGGACAGGTGACTACGAGCAGTACTTC
CDR3 protein: CASSQGTGDYEQYF

J gene: TRBJ2-5
D gene: NA
clone size: NA
V gene: TRBV25-1
CDR3 DNA: TGTGCCAGCACGCCGGGGGTAGGGGAGACCCAGTACTTC
CDR3 protein: CASTPGVGETQYF

J gene: TRBJ2-5
D gene: TRBD2
clone size: NA
V gene: TRBV4-3
CDR3 DNA: TGCGCCAGCAGCCAAGATCTGGTAGCGGGGGGTTCAGAGACCCAGTACTTC
CDR3 protein: CASSQDLVAGGSETQYF

J gene: TRBJ2-7
D gene: TRBD2
clone size: NA
V gene: TRBV29-1
CDR3 DNA: TGCAGCGTGGTTAGCGGGGGGGACTCCTACGAGCAGTACTTC
CDR3 protein: CSVVSGGDSYEQYF

J gene: TRBJ1-1
D gene: NA
clone size: few
V gene: TRBV7-6
CDR3 DNA: TGTGCCAGCAGGCCCCAAGGGGGGTTGGCCACTGAAGCTTTCTTT
CDR3 protein: CASRPQGGLATEAFF

J gene: TRBJ2-7
D gene: NA
clone size: NA
V gene: TRBV27
CDR3 DNA: TGTGCCAGCAGTCCGCGATGGAGCTACGAGCAGTACTTC
CDR3 protein: CASSPRWSYEQYF

J gene: TRBJ1-5
D gene: NA
clone size: NA
V gene: TRBV7-2
CDR3 DNA: TGTGCCAGCAGCTTAGGATTCAATCAGCCCCAGCATTTT
CDR3 protein: CASSLGFNQPQHF

J gene: TRBJ1-2
D gene: TRBD1
clone size: NA
V gene: TRBV4-3
CDR3 DNA: TGCGCCAGCAGCCAAGACCGGACAGGAACTAACTATGGCTACACCTTC
CDR3 protein: CASSQDRTGTNYGYTF

J gene: TRBJ1-1
D gene: NA
clone size: few
V gene: TRBV12-5
CDR3 DNA: TGTGCTAGTGGCATCGACTGGGGCACTGAAGCTTTCTTT
CDR3 protein: CASGIDWGTEAFF

J gene: TRBJ2-7
D gene: NA
clone size: NA
V gene: TRBV14
CDR3 DNA: TGTGCCAGCAGCTCGACGGGAGTTGACTCCTACGAGCAGTACTTC
CDR3 protein: CASSSTGVDSYEQYF

J gene: TRBJ2-1
D gene: NA
clone size: NA
V gene: TRBV5-1
CDR3 DNA: TGCGCCAGCAGCTTTTCGGACAATGAGCAGTTCTTC
CDR3 protein: CASSFSDNEQFF

J gene: TRBJ2-2
D gene: TRBD2
clone size: NA
V gene: TRBV11-3
CDR3 DNA: TGTGCCAGCAGCTTAACCCGACTAGCGGGAACCGGGGAGCTGTTTTTT
CDR3 protein: CASSLTRLAGTGELFF

J gene: TRBJ2-1
D gene: NA
clone size: NA
V gene: TRBV29-1
CDR3 DNA: TGCAGCGCCGGGCCCTCCTACAATGAGCAGTTCTTC
CDR3 protein: CSAGPSYNEQFF

J gene: TRBJ2-1
D gene: NA
clone size: NA
V gene: TRBV7-9
CDR3 DNA: TGTGCCAGCAGCCCGGACGTCCAGGGACAGTTCTTC
CDR3 protein: CASSPDVQGQFF

J gene: TRBJ2-3
D gene: NA
clone size: few
V gene: TRBV29-1
CDR3 DNA: TGCAGCGTTGAACAGGAAACAGATACGCAGTATTTT
CDR3 protein: CSVEQETDTQYF

J gene: TRBJ1-1
D gene: NA
clone size: few
V gene: TRBV4-1
CDR3 DNA: TGCGCCAGCAGCCAAGATTGGGGCTTAAGGTACACTGAAGCTTTCTTT
CDR3 protein: CASSQDWGLRYTEAFF

J gene: TRBJ1-4
D gene: NA
clone size: NA
V gene: TRBV19
CDR3 DNA: TGTGCCAGTAGTATTGATTGGGAGGAAAAACTGTTTTTT
CDR3 protein: CASSIDWEEKLFF

J gene: TRBJ2-7
D gene: NA
clone size: NA
V gene: TRBV2
CDR3 DNA: TGTGCCAGCAGTGGCTACGAGCAGTACTTC
CDR3 protein: CASSGYEQYF

J gene: TRBJ1-2
D gene: NA
clone size: NA
V gene: TRBV29-1
CDR3 DNA: TGCAGCGTCCCCGGGGGGGCTAACTATGGCTACACCTTC
CDR3 protein: CSVPGGANYGYTF

J gene: TRBJ2-6
D gene: TRBD1
clone size: NA
V gene: TRBV7-9
CDR3 DNA: TGTGCCAGCAGCGCCCCCGGGACAGGGAAAGCTGGGGCCAACGTCCTGACTTTC
CDR3 protein: CASSAPGTGKAGANVLTF

J gene: TRBJ1-1
D gene: NA
clone size: NA
V gene: TRBV29-1
CDR3 DNA: TGCAGCGTCCAAGGGGCAGTTCGTGACACTGAAGCTTTCTTT
CDR3 protein: CSVQGAVRDTEAFF

J gene: TRBJ1-2
D gene: NA
clone size: NA
V gene: TRBV30
CDR3 DNA: TGTGCCTGGAGTTCGACGACCTTCCCCTATGGCTACACCTTC
CDR3 protein: CAWSSTTFPYGYTF

J gene: TRBJ1-1
D gene: NA
clone size: NA
V gene: TRBV10-1
CDR3 DNA: TGCGCCAGCAGAGGGCTTAACACTGAAGCTTTCTTT
CDR3 protein: CASRGLNTEAFF

J gene: TRBJ1-2
D gene: TRBD1
clone size: NA
V gene: TRBV29-1
CDR3 DNA: TGCAGCTCTCCGGGACAGGGGCTCGACGGCTACACCTTC
CDR3 protein: CSSPGQGLDGYTF

J gene: TRBJ2-5
D gene: TRBD1
clone size: NA
V gene: TRBV5-1
CDR3 DNA: TGCGCCAGCAGCCCACGGGACAGATTAACACAAGAGACCCAGTACTTC
CDR3 protein: CASSPRDRLTQETQYF

J gene: TRBJ2-7
D gene: TRBD2
clone size: NA
V gene: TRBV6-5
CDR3 DNA: TGTGCCAGCAGCCCGACGGGAGGGTGGAACGAGCAGTACTTC
CDR3 protein: CASSPTGGWNEQYF

J gene: TRBJ2-1
D gene: TRBD1
clone size: NA
V gene: TRBV4-3
CDR3 DNA: TGCGCCAGCAGCCAAGATCGGACAGGGAGGAATGAGCAGTTCTTC
CDR3 protein: CASSQDRTGRNEQFF

J gene: TRBJ2-1
D gene: TRBD2
clone size: once
V gene: TRBV5-6
CDR3 DNA: TGTGCCAGCAGCTTGTTTCTAGCGGGATTAAGGGCTGAGCAGTTCTTC
CDR3 protein: CASSLFLAGLRAEQFF

J gene: TRBJ1-2
D gene: NA
clone size: NA
V gene: TRBV29-1
CDR3 DNA: TGCAGCGTTGAATATGGGGGGCAAGGCTACACCTTC
CDR3 protein: CSVEYGGQGYTF

J gene: TRBJ1-1
D gene: NA
clone size: NA
V gene: TRBV30
CDR3 DNA: TGTGCCTGGACCTCGAACATGAACACTGAAGCTTTCTTT
CDR3 protein: CAWTSNMNTEAFF

J gene: TRBJ1-2
D gene: NA
clone size: NA
V gene: TRBV10-2
CDR3 DNA: TGCGCCAGCAGCGAGGAGGAGTTTGGCTATGGCTACACCTTC
CDR3 protein: CASSEEEFGYGYTF